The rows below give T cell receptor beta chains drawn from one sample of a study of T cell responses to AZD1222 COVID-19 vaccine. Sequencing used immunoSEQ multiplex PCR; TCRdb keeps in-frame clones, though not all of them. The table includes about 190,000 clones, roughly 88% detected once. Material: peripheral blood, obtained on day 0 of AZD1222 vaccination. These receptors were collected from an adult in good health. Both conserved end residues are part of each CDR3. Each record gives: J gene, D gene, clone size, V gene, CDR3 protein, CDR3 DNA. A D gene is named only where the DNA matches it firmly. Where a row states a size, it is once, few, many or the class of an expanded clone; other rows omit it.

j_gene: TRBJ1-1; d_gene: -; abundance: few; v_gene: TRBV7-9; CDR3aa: CASRFPDMNTEAFF; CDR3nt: TGTGCCAGCAGGTTTCCCGATATGAACACTGAAGCTTTCTTT
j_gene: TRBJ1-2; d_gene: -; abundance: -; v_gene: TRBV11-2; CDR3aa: CASSLGRGFDGYTF; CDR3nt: TGTGCCAGCAGCTTAGGAAGGGGCTTTGATGGCTACACCTTC
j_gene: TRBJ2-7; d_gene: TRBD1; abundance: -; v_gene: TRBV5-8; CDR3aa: CASRAPGQGSDEQYF; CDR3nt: TGTGCCAGCCGCGCCCCGGGACAGGGTTCTGATGAGCAGTACTTC
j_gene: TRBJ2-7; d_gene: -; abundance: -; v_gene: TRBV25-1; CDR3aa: CASSFKTSGEQYF; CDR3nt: TGTGCCAGCAGTTTCAAGACGTCGGGCGAGCAGTACTTC
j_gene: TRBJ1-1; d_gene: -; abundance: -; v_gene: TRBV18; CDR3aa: CASSPPGNTEAFF; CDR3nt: TGTGCCAGCTCACCCCCAGGCAACACTGAAGCTTTCTTT
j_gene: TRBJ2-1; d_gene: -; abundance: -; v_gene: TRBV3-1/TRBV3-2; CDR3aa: CAGDNEQFF; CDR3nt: TGTGCCGGGGACAATGAGCAGTTCTTC
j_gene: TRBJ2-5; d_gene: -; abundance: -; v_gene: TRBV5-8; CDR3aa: CASSFGRQGTQETQYF; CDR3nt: TGTGCCAGCAGCTTTGGACGGCAGGGGACCCAAGAGACCCAGTACTTC
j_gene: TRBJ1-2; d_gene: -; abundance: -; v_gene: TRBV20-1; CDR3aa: CSAIIRGGYTF; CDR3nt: TGCAGTGCTATTATACGGGGCGGCTACACCTTC
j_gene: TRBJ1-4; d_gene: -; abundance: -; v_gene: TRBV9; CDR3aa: CASSVGPVLRTNEKLFF; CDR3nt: TGTGCCAGCAGCGTAGGTCCGGTTTTAAGGACTAATGAAAAACTGTTTTTT
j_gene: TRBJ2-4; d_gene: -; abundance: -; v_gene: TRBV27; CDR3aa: CASSDLEFSGIQYF; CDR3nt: TGTGCCAGCAGTGACCTAGAATTTTCGGGCATTCAGTACTTC
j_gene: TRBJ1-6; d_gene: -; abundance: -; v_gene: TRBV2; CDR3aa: CASSEGTSPLHF; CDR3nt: TGTGCCAGCAGTGAGGGCACTTCACCCCTCCACTTT
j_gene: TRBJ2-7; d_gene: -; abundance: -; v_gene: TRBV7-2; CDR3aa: CASSLGPRWDPYEQYF; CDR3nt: TGTGCCAGCAGCTTAGGGCCAAGGTGGGACCCCTACGAGCAGTACTTC
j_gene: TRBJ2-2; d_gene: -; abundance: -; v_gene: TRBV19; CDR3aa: CASSGQGDGELFF; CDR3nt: TGTGCCAGTAGCGGTCAGGGCGACGGGGAGCTGTTTTTT
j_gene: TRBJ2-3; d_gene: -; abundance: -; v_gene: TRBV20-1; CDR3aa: CSASGGTITDTQYF; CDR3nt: TGCAGTGCTAGTGGGGGGACCATCACAGATACGCAGTATTTT
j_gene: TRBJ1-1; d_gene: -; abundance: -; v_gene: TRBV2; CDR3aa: CASSDRFEAFF; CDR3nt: TGTGCCAGCAGTGACAGATTTGAAGCTTTCTTT
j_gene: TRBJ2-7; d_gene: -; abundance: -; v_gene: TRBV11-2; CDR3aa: CASSPGYSYEQYF; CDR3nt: TGTGCCAGCAGCCCCGGGTACTCCTACGAGCAGTACTTC
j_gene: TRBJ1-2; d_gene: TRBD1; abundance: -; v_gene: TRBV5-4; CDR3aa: CASSLDPGTGRPDGYTF; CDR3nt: TGTGCCAGCAGCTTGGACCCCGGGACAGGGCGCCCGGATGGCTACACCTTC
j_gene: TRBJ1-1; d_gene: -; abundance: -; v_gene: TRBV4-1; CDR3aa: CASSQVAPGTEAFF; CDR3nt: TGCGCCAGCAGCCAAGTGGCACCGGGGACTGAAGCTTTCTTT
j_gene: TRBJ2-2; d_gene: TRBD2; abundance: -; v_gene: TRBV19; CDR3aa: CASSIGQAGGRANTGELFF; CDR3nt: TGTGCCAGTAGTATAGGTCAAGCGGGAGGGAGAGCGAACACCGGGGAGCTGTTTTTT
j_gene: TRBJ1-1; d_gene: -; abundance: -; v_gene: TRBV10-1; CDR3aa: CASSESIVNTEAFF; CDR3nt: TGCGCCAGCAGTGAGTCGATAGTGAACACTGAAGCTTTCTTT
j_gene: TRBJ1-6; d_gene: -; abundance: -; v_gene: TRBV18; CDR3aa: CASSQTSYNSPLHF; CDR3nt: TGTGCCAGCTCGCAAACCTCCTATAATTCACCCCTCCACTTT
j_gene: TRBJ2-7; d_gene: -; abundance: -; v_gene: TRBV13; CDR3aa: CASSLRVRSSYEQYF; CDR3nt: TGTGCCAGCAGCTTAAGGGTCCGGAGCTCCTACGAGCAGTACTTC
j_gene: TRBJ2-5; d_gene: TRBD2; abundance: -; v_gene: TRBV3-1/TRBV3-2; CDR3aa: CASSPPPNTSVQETQYF; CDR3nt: TGTGCCAGCAGTCCGCCGCCTAATACTAGCGTACAAGAGACCCAGTACTTC
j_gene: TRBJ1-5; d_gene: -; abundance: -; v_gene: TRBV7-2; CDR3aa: CASSLSRYNQPQHF; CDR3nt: TGTGCCAGCAGCTTAAGTCGGTACAATCAGCCCCAGCATTTT
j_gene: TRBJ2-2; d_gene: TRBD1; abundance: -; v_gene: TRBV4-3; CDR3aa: CASSQDVAGTGYTGELFF; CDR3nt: TGCGCCAGCAGCCAAGACGTGGCCGGGACAGGGTACACCGGGGAGCTGTTTTTT
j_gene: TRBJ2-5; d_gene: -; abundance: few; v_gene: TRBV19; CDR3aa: CASSRYLKGDDGEPTAQYF; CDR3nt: TGTGCCAGTAGTAGGTATTTGAAAGGGGACGATGGAGAGCCTACGGCCCAGTACTTC
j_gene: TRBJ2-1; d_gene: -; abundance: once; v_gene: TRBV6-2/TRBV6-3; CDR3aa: CASSYRPRGTRYNEQFF; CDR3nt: TGTGCCAGCAGTTACCGACCGCGGGGTACCCGCTACAATGAGCAGTTCTTC
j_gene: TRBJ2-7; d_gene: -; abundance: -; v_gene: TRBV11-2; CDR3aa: CASSRGRVSYEQYF; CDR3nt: TGTGCCAGCAGCCGGGGAAGGGTCTCCTACGAGCAGTACTTC
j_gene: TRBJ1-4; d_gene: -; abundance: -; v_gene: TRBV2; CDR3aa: CASTSGSTNEKLFF; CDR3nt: TGTGCCAGCACCTCGGGGTCCACTAATGAAAAACTGTTTTTT
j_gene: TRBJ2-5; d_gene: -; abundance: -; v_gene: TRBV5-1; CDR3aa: CASSLGGGTGETQYF; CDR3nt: TGCGCCAGCAGCTTAGGAGGGGGTACAGGCGAGACCCAGTACTTC
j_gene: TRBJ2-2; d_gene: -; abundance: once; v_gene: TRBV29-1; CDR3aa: CSVAPQLTGELFF; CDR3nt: TGCAGCGTTGCCCCCCAGCTCACCGGGGAGCTGTTTTTT
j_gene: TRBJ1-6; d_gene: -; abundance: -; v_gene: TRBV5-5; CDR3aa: CASSLEQMAYSPLHF; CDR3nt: TGTGCCAGCAGCTTGGAACAGATGGCCTATTCACCCCTCCACTTT
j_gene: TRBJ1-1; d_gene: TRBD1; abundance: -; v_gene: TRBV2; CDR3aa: CASSEEGANTEAFF; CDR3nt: TGTGCCAGCAGTGAGGAGGGGGCGAACACTGAAGCTTTCTTT
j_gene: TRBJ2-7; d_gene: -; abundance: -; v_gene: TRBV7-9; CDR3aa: CASSKILPGQGYEQYF; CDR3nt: TGTGCCAGCAGCAAGATCTTACCGGGACAAGGATACGAGCAGTACTTC
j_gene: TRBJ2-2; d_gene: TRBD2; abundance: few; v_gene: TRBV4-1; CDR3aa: CASSQATSGGFTGELFF; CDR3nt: TGCGCCAGCAGCCAGGCGACTAGCGGGGGGTTCACCGGGGAGCTGTTTTTT
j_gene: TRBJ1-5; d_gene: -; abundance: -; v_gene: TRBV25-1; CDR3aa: CASTYPRGHSNQPQHF; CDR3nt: TGTGCCAGCACCTACCCACGGGGTCATAGCAATCAGCCCCAGCATTTT
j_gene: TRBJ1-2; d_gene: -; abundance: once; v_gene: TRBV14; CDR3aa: CASSQDRIHYGYTF; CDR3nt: TGTGCCAGCAGCCAAGATCGCATCCACTATGGCTACACCTTC
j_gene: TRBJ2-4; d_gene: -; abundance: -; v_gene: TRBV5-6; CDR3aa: CASSLFSGDPRF; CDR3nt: TGTGCCAGCAGCTTGTTTTCGGGGGACCCTCGGTTC
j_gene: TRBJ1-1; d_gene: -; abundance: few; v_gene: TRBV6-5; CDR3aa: CASSQEDTIPEAFF; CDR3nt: TGTGCCAGCAGCCAAGAGGACACGATCCCTGAAGCTTTCTTT
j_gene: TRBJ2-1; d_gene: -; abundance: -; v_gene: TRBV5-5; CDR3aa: CASSLGGSYNEQFF; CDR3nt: TGTGCCAGCAGCTTGGGTGGCTCCTACAATGAGCAGTTCTTC
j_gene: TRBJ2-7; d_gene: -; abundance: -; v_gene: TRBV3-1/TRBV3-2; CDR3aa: CASSQEVRGASYEQYF; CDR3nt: TGTGCCAGCAGCCAAGAAGTCAGGGGGGCTTCCTACGAGCAGTACTTC
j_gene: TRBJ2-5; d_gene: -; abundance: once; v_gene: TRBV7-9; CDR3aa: CASSPVGELTQYF; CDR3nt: TGTGCCAGCAGCCCCGTCGGGGAGCTTACCCAGTACTTC
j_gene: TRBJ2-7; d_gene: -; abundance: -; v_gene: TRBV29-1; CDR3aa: CSALTGLGSYEQYF; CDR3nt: TGCAGCGCCTTGACAGGTTTGGGCTCCTACGAGCAGTACTTC
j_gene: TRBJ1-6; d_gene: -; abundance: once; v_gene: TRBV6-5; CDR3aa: CASSYSSYNSPLHF; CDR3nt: TGTGCCAGCAGTTACAGCTCCTATAATTCACCCCTCCACTTT